Sequencing of this T cell receptor (beta chain) was carried out in a study of cytomegalovirus exposure and HLA in healthy donors. Study results and limitations: Cytomegalovirus status was reportedly diagnosed by the classifier with high specificity and sensitivity. Accurate prediction of HLA-A and HLA-B alleles (for most subjects) was reportedly achieved from TCR beta sequences. For TCR beta chains, V- and J-gene trimming was later linked to a missense DCLRE1C variant.

With V trimmed by 3 bases and J by 0 bases, 5 bases remained unmatched. This CDR3 spans 16 amino acids. Germline V gene data show CDR1 as MNHEY and CDR2 as SVGAGI. Remarks on this clone: Its antigen is still unknown.

It was with 60 Vbeta and 13 Jbeta primers that the PCR ran. Clones were sequenced by immunoSEQ multiplex PCR, and TCRdb holds only the in-frame ones, with some missing. The listing contains approximately 120,000 clones. The sample taken for sequencing was PBMCs. This receptor was taken from a man aged 40-55 years in good health and CMV-seronegative. The rearrangement uses TRBV6-5 and TRBJ2-4; TRBD1 aligns across 7 bases. The CDR3 nucleotides read TGTGCCAGCAGTTATATAGGGGGCTTAGCCAAAAACATTCAGTACTTC. This translates into CASSYIGGLAKNIQYF.